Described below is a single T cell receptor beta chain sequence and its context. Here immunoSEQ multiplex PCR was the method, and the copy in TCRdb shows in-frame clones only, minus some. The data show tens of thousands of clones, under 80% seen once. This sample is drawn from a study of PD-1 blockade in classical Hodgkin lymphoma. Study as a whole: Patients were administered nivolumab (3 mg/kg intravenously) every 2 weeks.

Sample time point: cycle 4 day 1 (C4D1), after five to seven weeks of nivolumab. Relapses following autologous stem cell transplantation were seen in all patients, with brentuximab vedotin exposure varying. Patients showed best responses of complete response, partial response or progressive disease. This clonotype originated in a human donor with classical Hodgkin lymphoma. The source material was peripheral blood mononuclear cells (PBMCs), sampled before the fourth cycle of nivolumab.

CDR3 amino acids: CASSLDRGRYNEQFF. CDR3 in DNA: TGTGCCAGCAGTTTGGACAGGGGAAGGTACAATGAGCAGTTCTTC. The chain uses TRBV2 and TRBJ2-1; the match to TRBD1 covers 9 bases. CDR1 is SNHLY, CDR2 FYNNEI, per germline. The CDR3 is 15 residues long. J was trimmed by 4 bases and V by 5 bases; bases with no gene match: 6. Full variable domain (outside the CDR3, taken from reference TRBV2 and TRBJ2-1): EPEVTQTPSHQVTQMGQEVILRCVPISNHLYFYWYRQILGQKVEFLVSFYNNEISEKSEIFDDQFSVERPDGSNFTLKIRSTKLEDSAMYFCASSLDRGRYNEQFFGPGTRLTVL.